These 26 T cell receptor beta chains share one sample of origin, sequenced in a study of CD4 T cells in relation to SARS-CoV-2 and coronaviruses. Some clones are missing from TCRdb's copy, which holds only in-frame ones; the method was immunoSEQ multiplex PCR. The data hold 15,000 to 20,000 clones, with about 80% observed a single time. CD4+ T cells from unexposed donors were obtained before the COVID-19 pandemic (2011-2018). After ten to eleven days of culture, CD4+ T cells were isolated. These receptors' targets are unknown. Sequencing was done on a sample of CD4+ T cells from PBMCs, cultured in vitro. The receptors derive from a human donor in good health.

The J gene is TRBJ1-2, the V gene TRBV5-4; 8 bases map to TRBD1. The length of the CDR3 is 14 residues. The junction had 5 bases not matched to a gene; V was cut back by 0 bases and J by 7 bases. CDR1 is SGHNT and CDR2 is YYREEE in the germline V gene (reference sequence). CDR3 in DNA: TGTGCCAGCAGCTTGGCCAGGGGGCTGTCTGGCTACACCTTC. Translating gives CASSLARGLSGYTF.

This sequence joins TRBV7-3 and TRBJ2-4, with 10 positions matching TRBD1. This CDR3 has 14 amino acids. Germline V gives CDR1 SGHTA, CDR2 FQGTGA. V was clipped by 5 bases and J by 9 bases; unmatched bases: 7. The CDR3: CASSLDRGRGIQYF. Here the CDR3 DNA reads TGTGCCAGCAGCCTCGACAGGGGGCGAGGCATTCAGTACTTC.

This clone was picked up one time. Written as DNA, the CDR3 is TGTGCCAGCAACGCGCCCCTTCAGCCCCAGCATTTT. Translating it yields CASNAPLQPQHF. This chain connects TRBV2 to TRBJ1-5; no definite D call. CDR3 size: 12 residues. Germline-derived CDR1 and CDR2 are SNHLY and FYNNEI. V lost 7 bases and J lost 6, with 10 bases in between.

This chain uses TRBV27 with TRBJ2-3; D is unresolved. CDR3 length: 13 amino acids. Germline values: CDR1 MNHEY, CDR2 SMNVEV (reference sequence). The V end was cut by 8 bases, the J end by 5 bases, with 14 bases between. The CDR3 nucleotides are TGTGCCAGCGGTACCTATGGGCTAGATACGCAGTATTTT. Encoded protein: CASGTYGLDTQYF.

The CDR3 coding sequence is TGTGCCACCAGCAGAGAGGGGACAGCAAATTCACCCCTCCACTTT. Encoded protein: CATSREGTANSPLHF. The chain uses TRBV15 and TRBJ1-6, with 7 bases identical to TRBD1. Germline assignment: CDR1 LNHNV and CDR2 YYDKDF (reference sequence). Unmatched junction bases numbered 3, after V lost 0 bases and J lost 7 bases. The CDR3 has 15 amino acids.

The chain combines TRBV5-5 with TRBJ2-7; D remains unclear. Germline assignment: CDR1 SGHKS and CDR2 YYEKEE (reference sequence). This CDR3 has 14 amino acids. Trimming took off 0 bases at V and 3 bases at J, with 10 bases between the two ends. CDR3 bases: TGTGCCAGCAGCTTGGCCCGGGCTCTCTACGAGCAGTACTTC. This encodes CASSLARALYEQYF.

The chain couples TRBV6-6 to TRBJ1-1; TRBD1 might be the D (5 bases). The germline CDR1 and CDR2 sequences are MNHNY and SVGAGI (reference sequence). The CDR3 runs 15 residues. V was cut by 2 bases and J by 1 base, with 11 bases left in between. CDR3 DNA sequence: TGTGCCAGCAGTTACGCGGAGGGGAGGAACACTGAAGCTTTCTTT. Translating it yields CASSYAEGRNTEAFF.

This clone was counted a single time. The chain recombines TRBV19 with TRBJ1-5; no firm D call. V shed 10 bases and J shed 6 bases, with 16 bases lying between them. CDR1 is LNHDA and CDR2 is SQIVND in the germline V gene (reference sequence). The CDR3 loop spans 13 amino acids. The DNA of the CDR3 is TGTGCCATCTCGAAGATGGGATCTCAGCCCCAGCATTTT. Its protein is CAISKMGSQPQHF.

The genes are TRBV24-1 and TRBJ2-3; 10 nucleotides line up with TRBD2. The CDR3 extends over 16 amino acids. V was clipped by 5 bases and J by 6 bases; unmatched bases: 10. In germline, CDR1 is KGHDR, CDR2 SFDVKD. The DNA of the CDR3 is TGTGCCACCAGTGCCCTAAGCGGGAGGGCCGTGGATACGCAGTATTTT. This gives the protein CATSALSGRAVDTQYF.

This clone was detected only a few times. The J gene is TRBJ2-7, the V gene TRBV4-2; TRBD2 matches at 10 bases. Germline assignment: CDR1 LGHNA and CDR2 YNFKEQ. Losses at the gene ends were 1 base for V and 6 bases for J; bases not matched to a gene: 3. The CDR3 covers 14 residues. The CDR3 sequence is CASSQATSGLEQYF. CDR3 nucleotides: TGTGCCAGCAGCCAAGCGACTAGCGGGCTCGAGCAGTACTTC.

This clone has only one observation. The chain uses TRBV7-2 and TRBJ2-7; TRBD1 matches 9 bases. CDR3 size: 15 residues. The trim removed 2 bases at V and 5 bases at J, leaving 7 bases unmatched. The germline gives CDR1 SGHTA, CDR2 FQGNSA. The CDR3 DNA is TGTGCCAGCAGCTTACAATGGACAGGGGTGGACGAGCAGTACTTC. Protein sequence: CASSLQWTGVDEQYF.

This clone was seen a few times. This chain links TRBV3-1 (or the pseudogene TRBV3-2) with TRBJ1-4; D gene ambiguous. Trimming shortened V by 2 bases and J by 3 bases, and 13 bases separated the two germline ends. Looked up from germline, CDR1 is LGHDT and CDR2 is YNNKEL (reference sequence). The CDR3 has 16 amino acids. CDR3 sequence (DNA): TGTGCCAGCAGCCAAAAACCGACGGGTTCTAATGAAAAACTGTTTTTT. Amino acid sequence: CASSQKPTGSNEKLFF.

CDR3 sequence reads: CASSPWEGYEQYF. The CDR3 region has the DNA TGTGCCAGCAGCCCCTGGGAGGGCTACGAGCAGTACTTC. The chain has TRBV5-6 and TRBJ2-7; 7 bases agree with TRBD2. The CDR3 is 13 residues long. In germline, CDR1 is SGHDT, CDR2 YYEEEE. After removal of 4 bases from V and 3 bases from J, the junction contained 4 bases not matched to a gene.

The chain links TRBV11-3 to TRBJ2-5; 11 bases agree with TRBD2. V was pared by 5 bases and J by 5 bases, with 10 bases of the junction left unmatched. CDR1 is SGHNT, CDR2 YENEEA, per germline. The CDR3 loop spans 16 amino acids. The CDR3 coding sequence is TGTGCCAGCAGCCAAACTAGCGGGAGTGTAATTGAGACCCAGTACTTC. Translation gives CASSQTSGSVIETQYF.

The rearrangement joins TRBV28 to TRBJ1-2; D perhaps matches TRBD1 (6 bases). Germline assignment: CDR1 MDHEN and CDR2 SYDVKM. This CDR3 contains 14 residues. The V and J ends lost 2 bases and 12 bases respectively, with 19 bases between them. The CDR3 region is CASSLRTGRNKNTF. CDR3 sequence (DNA): TGTGCCAGCAGTTTAAGAACAGGGAGGAACAAGAACACCTTC.

The CDR3 reads CASSFDEQYF. CDR3 sequence (DNA): TGTGCCAGCAGTTTTGACGAGCAGTACTTC. The V and J genes are TRBV28 and TRBJ2-7; unclear D gene. This CDR3 comprises 10 residues. Trimming left V 3 bases short and J 5 bases short, with 2 bases between. Germline V lookup: CDR1 MDHEN, CDR2 SYDVKM.

V and J are TRBV6-1 and TRBJ2-2; 11 nucleotides line up with TRBD2. Trimming cost V 3 bases and J 5 bases; bases outside gene matches: 5. CDR1 and CDR2 (germline): MNHNS, SASEGT. The CDR3 consists of 16 residues. The CDR3 sequence is CASSEILAGGTGELFF. As DNA, the CDR3 is TGTGCCAGCAGTGAGATCTTAGCGGGAGGGACCGGGGAGCTGTTTTTT.

This clone was detected only a few times. The chain uses TRBV5-8 and TRBJ2-1; a weak D match, TRBD2 (5 bases). The CDR3 runs to 16 residues. In germline, CDR1 is SGHTS, CDR2 YDEGEE. V dropped 4 bases and J dropped 0 bases, with 14 bases sitting between them. The CDR3 DNA reads as TGTGCCAGCAGCCTCCTTTTAGCGAACTCCTACAATGAGCAGTTCTTC. Its translation: CASSLLLANSYNEQFF.

The chain couples TRBV5-1 to TRBJ2-5; TRBD2 matches 10 bases. Germline V gene sequence: CDR1 SGHRS, CDR2 YFSETQ. V trimming: 4 bases; J trimming: 5 bases; junction bases outside the gene matches: 8. The CDR3 spans 15 residues. CDR3 sequence: CASSLSGRADETQYF. DNA of the CDR3: TGCGCCAGCAGCCTAAGCGGGAGGGCCGATGAGACCCAGTACTTC. Filled out from reference TRBV5-1 and TRBJ2-5, the complete variable domain reads KAGVTQTPRYLIKTRGQQVTLSCSPISGHRSVSWYQQTPGQGLQFLFEYFSETQRNKGNFPGRFSGRQFSNSRSEMNVSTLELGDSALYLCASSLSGRADETQYFGPGTRLLVL.

The rearrangement links TRBV5-8 to TRBJ1-2, with TRBD1 identical over 9 bases. CDR1 SGHTS and CDR2 YDEGEE come from the germline V gene. The CDR3 length is 15 residues. Trimming at V came to 4 bases and at J to 8 bases, leaving 12 bases not matched to a gene. This CDR3 is CASSPQGGQGLGYTF. For the CDR3, the DNA is TGTGCCAGCAGCCCACAGGGGGGACAGGGCTTAGGCTACACCTTC.

J is TRBJ1-3 and V is TRBV10-3, with 7 nucleotides matching TRBD1. Trimming cost V 10 bases and J 4 bases; bases outside gene matches: 16. CDR3 length: 16 amino acids. Germline CDR1 reads ENHRY; CDR2 reads SYGVKD. This CDR3 is CATGQAPAEFGNTIYF. CDR3 bases: TGTGCCACCGGACAGGCGCCCGCCGAATTCGGAAACACCATATATTTT.

The genes are TRBV2 and TRBJ1-5, with no clear D. V was trimmed by 0 bases and J by 7 bases, leaving 7 bases between them. Germline V gene lookup returns CDR1 SNHLY and CDR2 FYNNEI. This CDR3 region has 13 residues. CDR3 protein: CASSEAELQPQHF. The CDR3 DNA sequence: TGTGCCAGCAGTGAAGCGGAATTGCAGCCCCAGCATTTT.

V gene TRBV18 combines with J gene TRBJ1-1; D remains unclear. From germline, CDR1 is KGHSH and CDR2 LQKENI. V gave up 3 bases and J gave up 2 bases, with 19 bases separating them. The CDR3 covers 17 residues. For the CDR3, the DNA is TGTGCCAGCTCACCTTACGGTATTGGGAGTTATAACACTGAAGCTTTCTTT. Its protein is CASSPYGIGSYNTEAFF.

The rearrangement joins TRBV10-3 to TRBJ1-5, with 12 bases matching TRBD1. Unmatched junction bases numbered 2, after V lost 3 bases and J lost 5 bases. Germline V gives CDR1 ENHRY, CDR2 SYGVKD. The CDR3 runs to 15 residues. CDR3 residues: CAISDGTGGYQPQHF. CDR3 in DNA: TGTGCCATCAGTGACGGGACAGGGGGCTATCAGCCCCAGCATTTT.

This clone was counted a single time. V gene TRBV2 combines with J gene TRBJ2-5, with TRBD2 matching over 7 bases. With V trimmed by 6 bases and J by 3 bases, 4 bases remained unmatched. Germline lookup yields CDR1 SNHLY and CDR2 FYNNEI. This CDR3 has 13 amino acids. The CDR3 protein is CASRGGSKETQYF. The CDR3 coding sequence is TGTGCCAGCAGGGGAGGGTCGAAAGAGACCCAGTACTTC.

The chain couples TRBV6-4 to TRBJ2-3; 9 positions match TRBD2. J lost 5 bases, V lost 5 bases, and 11 bases had no gene match. The germline V gene encodes CDR1 MRHNA and CDR2 SNTAGT. The CDR3 sequence is 16 residues long. The CDR3 DNA reads TGTGCCAGCAGTACCGATAGCGGGAGAGGGGGAGATACGCAGTATTTT. It translates to CASSTDSGRGGDTQYF.